The 27 T cell receptor beta chains listed next were all sequenced from one sample in a study of blood T cell repertoires in COVID-19. The assay was immunoSEQ multiplex PCR, and TCRdb's table has in-frame clones only and misses some. The sample lists about 190,000 clones; approximately 90% were seen once. The sequenced sample was peripheral blood. The receptors originated from a woman between 70 and 85 years old with COVID-19, enrolled during active disease.

The V and J genes are TRBV5-6 and TRBJ2-3; a weak D match, TRBD2 (6 bases). The CDR3 extends over 17 amino acids. Germline CDR1 and CDR2: SGHDT and YYEEEE. The ends were cut back, 1 base at V and 0 bases at J, with 15 bases in the middle. In DNA, the CDR3 is TGTGCCAGCAGCTTGATCCCTCGGAGGGGTAGCACAGATACGCAGTATTTT. Protein: CASSLIPRRGSTDTQYF.

In nucleotides, the CDR3 is TGTGCCTGGAGGACTAGCGGGAGGACGTACGAGCAGTACTTC. It codes for CAWRTSGRTYEQYF. V gene TRBV30 combines with J gene TRBJ2-7; 13 nucleotides align to TRBD2. Trimming at V came to 3 bases and at J to 4 bases, leaving 3 bases not matched to a gene. The CDR3 loop spans 14 amino acids. Germline V gives CDR1 GTSNPN, CDR2 SVGIG (reference sequence).

V is TRBV5-1 and J is TRBJ1-2; TRBD1 matches 7 bases. Germline loops: CDR1 SGHRS, CDR2 YFSETQ. V lost 0 bases, J lost 0 bases, and 2 bases stayed unmatched. The CDR3 has 15 amino acids. In nucleotides, the CDR3 is TGCGCCAGCAGCTTGGACAGGGGAGCTAACTATGGCTACACCTTC. Residues: CASSLDRGANYGYTF. The whole variable domain, filled in from reference TRBV5-1 and TRBJ1-2, reads KAGVTQTPRYLIKTRGQQVTLSCSPISGHRSVSWYQQTPGQGLQFLFEYFSETQRNKGNFPGRFSGRQFSNSRSEMNVSTLELGDSALYLCASSLDRGANYGYTFGSGTRLTVV.

This chain links TRBV5-4 with TRBJ2-1, with 7 bases that match TRBD2. With V trimmed by 4 bases and J by 4 bases, 8 bases remained unmatched. Germline V gene lookup returns CDR1 SGHNT and CDR2 YYREEE (reference sequence). This CDR3 contains 15 residues. CDR3 sequence: CASSRRSGTYNEQFF. The CDR3 DNA sequence: TGTGCCAGCAGCCGCAGGAGCGGGACGTACAATGAGCAGTTCTTC.

The genes are TRBV5-5 and TRBJ1-6, with 8 bases lining up with TRBD1. The germline CDR1 and CDR2 sequences are SGHKS and YYEKEE (reference sequence). V dropped 4 bases and J dropped 9; count of bases not matched to a gene: 6. This CDR3 has 14 residues. CDR3 amino acids: CASSLQGAGSPLHF. CDR3 nucleotide sequence: TGTGCCAGCAGCCTCCAGGGGGCAGGTTCACCCCTCCACTTT.

This chain connects TRBV19 to TRBJ2-2, with D unclear. V was clipped by 3 bases and J by 1 base, with 9 bases between them. The CDR3 is made up of 15 amino acids. Germline CDR1 reads LNHDA; CDR2 reads SQIVND (reference sequence). This chain's CDR3 is CASSIGGVNTGELFF. The CDR3 bases are TGTGCCAGTAGTATCGGCGGAGTGAACACCGGGGAGCTGTTTTTT.

This chain links TRBV28 with TRBJ2-3; 8 bases are shared with TRBD2. The trim removed 0 bases at V and 3 bases at J, leaving 8 bases unmatched. The germline V gene has CDR1 MDHEN and CDR2 SYDVKM. The CDR3 length is 17 residues. This CDR3 is CASSLWVSREVTDTQYF. CDR3 sequence (DNA): TGTGCCAGCAGTTTATGGGTGTCGCGGGAGGTAACAGATACGCAGTATTTT.

This chain connects TRBV10-3 to TRBJ2-1; TRBD2 matches at 8 bases. Germline V lookup: CDR1 ENHRY, CDR2 SYGVKD. CDR3 size: 15 residues. Trimming cost V 10 bases and J 4 bases; bases outside gene matches: 12. CDR3 nucleotides: TGTGCCACCGAAGGTCTAGCGGGCGCTTACAATGAGCAGTTCTTC. It specifies CATEGLAGAYNEQFF.

The chain is built from TRBV10-3 and TRBJ1-1, with 9 bases matching TRBD1. The CDR3 length is 16 residues. Per germline, CDR1 ENHRY and CDR2 SYGVKD. V lost 6 bases, J lost 0 bases, and 8 bases stayed unmatched. Here the CDR3 reads CAISSGQGTLNTEAFF. CDR3 bases: TGTGCCATCAGCTCGGGACAGGGAACTTTGAACACTGAAGCTTTCTTT.

This clone was found once. This chain joins TRBV19 and TRBJ2-5; 7 bases line up with TRBD1. CDR1 LNHDA and CDR2 SQIVND come from the germline V gene (reference sequence). V trimming: 7 bases; J trimming: 3 bases; junction bases outside the gene matches: 5. This CDR3 contains 13 residues. The CDR3 nucleotides read TGTGCCAGTACCTTGACAGGGAAAGAGACCCAGTACTTC. It specifies CASTLTGKETQYF.

V usage is TRBV6-5 and J usage is TRBJ2-7; tentative D call: TRBD1 (6 bases). The CDR3 has 13 amino acids. Trimming shortened V by 6 bases and J by 6 bases, and 15 bases separated the two germline ends. Germline CDR1 reads MNHEY; CDR2 reads SVGAGI. The CDR3 loop reads CASSSRGRGEQYF. CDR3 sequence (DNA): TGTGCCAGCAGCTCCAGGGGTCGGGGCGAGCAGTACTTC.

For the CDR3, the DNA is TGTGCCAGCAGTTACGCTGCAGGGGAAGGCGCTTTCTTT. It encodes CASSYAAGEGAFF. The chain employs TRBV6-2 or TRBV6-3 and TRBJ1-1; D perhaps matches TRBD1 (6 bases). Trimming left V 2 bases short and J 11 bases short, with 15 bases between. This CDR3 has 13 residues. Germline V gives CDR1 MNHEY, CDR2 SVGEGT.

The chain couples TRBV19 to TRBJ2-4, with TRBD2 matching over 9 bases. CDR3 length: 14 residues. After removal of 5 bases from V and 5 bases from J, the junction contained 4 bases not matched to a gene. CDR1 is LNHDA, CDR2 SQIVND, per germline (reference sequence). The CDR3 loop reads CASSLREGENIQYF. The DNA for the CDR3 is TGTGCCAGTAGTTTGCGGGAGGGCGAAAACATTCAGTACTTC.

V usage is TRBV5-1 and J usage is TRBJ1-1, with D uncertain. Germline V gives CDR1 SGHRS, CDR2 YFSETQ. The CDR3 covers 15 residues. V dropped 0 bases and J dropped 4 bases, with 13 bases sitting between them. The CDR3 sequence is CASSLESGGRTEAFF. For the CDR3, the DNA is TGCGCCAGCAGCTTGGAATCGGGAGGGCGCACTGAAGCTTTCTTT.

The rearrangement uses TRBV2 and TRBJ2-1, with TRBD1 as a possible D gene (5 bases). Germline CDR1 reads SNHLY; CDR2 reads FYNNEI. Trimming stripped 4 bases from V and 7 bases from J, with 17 bases between. The CDR3 length is 15 residues. DNA for the CDR3: TGTGCCAGCAGTGGTGGGGCTTACAGACAAAATGAGCAGTTCTTC. It is translated as CASSGGAYRQNEQFF.

The chain couples TRBV19 to TRBJ2-2; 11 bases map to TRBD2. The CDR3 is 15 residues long. Germline trimming cut 7 bases from V and 4 bases from J; bases unmatched to any gene: 5. Germline CDR1 and CDR2: LNHDA and SQIVND (reference sequence). The CDR3 nucleotides read TGTGCCAGTACTAGCGGGAGGCCGGGCACCGGGGAGCTGTTTTTT. It codes for CASTSGRPGTGELFF.

This chain uses TRBV5-6 with TRBJ2-1; TRBD2 might be the D (5 bases). Germline lookup yields CDR1 SGHDT and CDR2 YYEEEE. The CDR3 runs to 14 residues. V dropped 4 bases and J dropped 6 bases, with 14 bases sitting between them. The CDR3 loop is CASSIGRAANEQFF. Here the CDR3 DNA reads TGTGCCAGCAGCATAGGGCGGGCCGCCAATGAGCAGTTCTTC. The full variable domain, completed using reference TRBV5-6 and TRBJ2-1, is DAGVTQSPTHLIKTRGQQVTLRCSPKSGHDTVSWYQQALGQGPQFIFQYYEEEERQRGNFPDRFSGHQFPNYSSELNVNALLLGDSALYLCASSIGRAANEQFFGPGTRLTVL.

The table lists this clone with a count of one. The chain has TRBV27 and TRBJ2-3; 10 nucleotides match TRBD2. CDR1 is MNHEY and CDR2 is SMNVEV in the germline V gene (reference sequence). The junction had 17 bases not matched to a gene; V was cut back by 7 bases and J by 4 bases. The CDR3 is 18 amino acids. In DNA form, the CDR3 reads TGTGCCAGCACTTCCCTCGGGTTCGCTAGCGGGAGTGCAGATACGCAGTATTTT. Protein product: CASTSLGFASGSADTQYF.

The gene calls are TRBV19 and TRBJ2-1; TRBD2 matches 10 bases. Germline V gene data show CDR1 as LNHDA and CDR2 as SQIVND (reference sequence). V shed 5 bases, J shed 10 bases, and the junction held 8 bases outside the gene matches. CDR3 length equals 14 residues. CDR3 DNA sequence: TGTGCCAGTAGTTATTCTAGCGGGAGTTCAGAGCAGTTCTTC. Translated: CASSYSSGSSEQFF. Based on the CDR3 plus reference TRBV19 and TRBJ2-1, the full variable domain is DGGITQSPKYLFRKEGQNVTLSCEQNLNHDAMYWYRQDPGQGLRLIYYSQIVNDFQKGDIAEGYSVSREKKESFPLTVTSAQKNPTAFYLCASSYSSGSSEQFFGPGTRLTVL.

The rearrangement links TRBV28 to TRBJ2-7; TRBD2 matches 7 bases. V trimming: 5 bases; J trimming: 6 bases; junction bases outside the gene matches: 4. Germline V gene sequence: CDR1 MDHEN, CDR2 SYDVKM. The CDR3 has 12 residues. CDR3 in amino acids: CASSTTSTEQYF. As DNA, the CDR3 is TGTGCCAGCAGTACGACTAGCACCGAGCAGTACTTC.

The chain has TRBV7-9 and TRBJ2-6; D unresolved. The V end lost 6 bases, the J end lost 7 bases, and 16 bases lay between the germline ends. The CDR3 runs 15 residues. CDR1 is SEHNR, CDR2 FQNEAQ, per germline (reference sequence). CDR3 protein: CASSHRGVGANVLTF. In DNA, the CDR3 is TGTGCCAGCAGTCACCGTGGAGTAGGTGCCAACGTCCTGACTTTC.

The chain links TRBV6-5 to TRBJ2-2; 8 nucleotides match TRBD2. The germline CDR1 and CDR2 sequences are MNHEY and SVGAGI. V lost 10 bases, J lost 5 bases, and 6 bases stayed unmatched. This CDR3 has 13 amino acids. CDR3 nucleotide sequence: TGTGCCACTCGGGGGGGGCGAACCGGGGAGCTGTTTTTT. It translates to CATRGGRTGELFF.

The chain has TRBV23-1 and TRBJ2-3, with 8 positions matching TRBD2. TRBV23-1 is assigned to the ORF class and has an uncertain function. The ends lost 4 bases at V and 0 bases at J; junction bases unmatched: 9. The CDR3 is 17 amino acids. CDR3 amino acids: CASSPSSSGGSTDTQYF. Here the CDR3 DNA reads TGCGCCAGCAGTCCCTCCTCAAGCGGGGGTAGCACAGATACGCAGTATTTT.

The chain employs TRBV4-1 and TRBJ1-2, with TRBD1 matching over 10 bases. J gave up 8 bases and V 6 bases, and 12 bases lay outside the gene matches. CDR1 and CDR2 from the germline V gene are MGHRA and YSYEKL. The CDR3 consists of 15 residues. The CDR3 coding sequence is TGCGCCAGCAGTATACGGGGACAGGGGTTTGAAGGCTACACCTTC. Translation gives CASSIRGQGFEGYTF.

Points on this clone: Other DNA sequences in the same sample also yield this CDR3. The J gene is TRBJ1-5, the V gene TRBV5-1; 8 bases map to TRBD1. The CDR3 has 14 residues. The germline CDR1 and CDR2 sequences are SGHRS and YFSETQ. V gave up 4 bases and J gave up 2 bases; unmatched junction bases: 2. The CDR3 spells CASSLTGGNQPQHF. For the CDR3, the DNA is TGCGCCAGCAGCCTGACAGGGGGCAATCAGCCCCAGCATTTT.

The V and J genes are TRBV19 and TRBJ1-1, with a tentative D call TRBD1 (6 bases). The germline gives CDR1 LNHDA, CDR2 SQIVND (reference sequence). The V gene lost 6 bases and the J gene lost 1 base, with 12 bases spanning the gap. This CDR3 region has 14 residues. CDR3 DNA: TGTGCCAGTAGCCGTGGGGGGGCGAACACTGAAGCTTTCTTT. As protein: CASSRGGANTEAFF.

This chain links TRBV12-3 or TRBV12-4 with TRBJ1-5, with D maybe TRBD1 (6 bases). Trimming cost V 8 bases and J 3 bases, with 11 bases left between them. The CDR3 spans 13 residues. This CDR3 is CASGAGVNQPQHF. The CDR3 DNA reads TGTGCCAGCGGGGCAGGGGTCAATCAGCCCCAGCATTTT.